Sequencing of this TCR beta chain was carried out in a study of early T cells in non-severe SARS-CoV-2 infection. TCRdb reprocessed the 5' RACE reads with MiXCR, giving one entry per CDR3 protein. This table holds around 49,000 distinct CDR3 sequences, around a tenth found once. At least ten counts were recorded for this clonotype. The CDR3 totals 15 residues. The germline V and J ends were trimmed by 3 bases and 5 bases, with 13 bases remaining between them. Germline V CDR1 and CDR2: LNHNV, YYDKDF (reference sequence). Sequencing input: whole blood. The receptor's source is an adult who was a healthcare worker with PCR-confirmed SARS-CoV-2 infection or an uninfected control (not recorded which). This chain links TRBV15 with TRBJ2-2; the D is unclear. This chain's CDR3 is CATSRRDWETGELFF. The DNA for the CDR3 is TGTGCCACCAGCAGGCGCGATTGGGAAACCGGGGAGCTGTTTTTT.